The 30 T cell receptor beta chains below come from one sample, sequenced in a study of blood T cell repertoires in COVID-19. Measured with immunoSEQ multiplex PCR; TCRdb has only the in-frame clones, and not every one. The data hold over 150,000 clones, with approximately 80% observed a single time. The sequenced sample consisted of peripheral blood. Receptors were obtained from a woman in her sixties with acute or convalescent COVID-19.

The chain combines TRBV30 with TRBJ1-3; the D gene is possibly TRBD1 (5 bases). Trimming pared 0 bases from V and 6 bases from J, leaving 12 bases between. The CDR3 runs 14 residues. CDR1 and CDR2 (germline): GTSNPN, SVGIG (reference sequence). The CDR3 coding sequence is TGTGCCTGGAGTGTTGGGGGGAGCGAAAACACCATATATTTT. The encoded protein is CAWSVGGSENTIYF.

V and J are TRBV5-1 and TRBJ1-6; 7 nucleotides align to TRBD1. V lost 4 bases, J lost 6 bases, and 7 bases stayed unmatched. Germline V gene lookup returns CDR1 SGHRS and CDR2 YFSETQ. The CDR3 spans 15 residues. This CDR3 is CASSADRPLNSPLHF. The CDR3 nucleotides are TGCGCCAGCAGCGCGGACAGGCCTCTTAATTCACCCCTCCACTTT.

The chain employs TRBV7-3 and TRBJ2-7; 8 nucleotides line up with TRBD1. CDR1 is SGHTA and CDR2 is FQGTGA in the germline V gene. The V segment lost 5 bases and the J segment 9 bases; nucleotides outside the gene matches: 9. This CDR3 is 13 amino acids long. The CDR3 loop is CASSQNEGTGQYF. Here the CDR3 DNA reads TGTGCCAGCAGCCAGAACGAAGGGACAGGGCAGTACTTC.

The chain carries TRBV16 and TRBJ1-5; D is possibly TRBD1 (5 bases). This CDR3 region has 14 residues. CDR1 is KGHSY and CDR2 is FQNENV in the germline V gene. V lost 2 bases to trimming and J lost 6 bases, with 11 bases between them. CDR3 loop: CASSQEAGSQPQHF. CDR3 sequence (DNA): TGTGCCAGCAGCCAAGAGGCAGGGTCTCAGCCCCAGCATTTT.

J is TRBJ1-5 and V is TRBV4-1; TRBD1 might be the D (6 bases). Trimming cost V 4 bases and J 5 bases, with 15 bases left between them. The CDR3 runs to 15 residues. Germline loops: CDR1 MGHRA, CDR2 YSYEKL. CDR3 protein: CASSLMTGTHQPQHF. CDR3 DNA sequence: TGCGCCAGCAGCCTCATGACAGGTACCCATCAGCCCCAGCATTTT.

The chain joins TRBV4-1 to TRBJ1-4; TRBD1 matches 9 bases. CDR3 length: 15 amino acids. Germline CDR1 is MGHRA and CDR2 is YSYEKL. Losses at the gene ends were 1 base for V and 7 bases for J; bases not matched to a gene: 4. The CDR3 here is CASSQARDRVEKLFF. The CDR3 DNA sequence: TGCGCCAGCAGCCAAGCCCGGGACAGGGTTGAAAAACTGTTTTTT.

The rearrangement joins TRBV18 to TRBJ2-2; tentative D call: TRBD1 (7 bases). V gave up 4 bases and J gave up 3 bases, with 21 bases separating them. CDR1 is KGHSH and CDR2 is LQKENI in the germline V gene. The CDR3 is made up of 18 amino acids. CDR3: CASSLQLEQGTYTGELFF. The CDR3 DNA follows: TGTGCCAGCTCACTCCAGCTAGAACAGGGGACTTACACCGGGGAGCTGTTTTTT.

This chain joins TRBV7-2 and TRBJ1-3; 8 nucleotides match TRBD1. Germline assignment: CDR1 SGHTA and CDR2 FQGNSA. The CDR3 sequence is 16 residues long. Losses at the gene ends were 6 bases for V and 1 base for J; bases not matched to a gene: 8. DNA of the CDR3: TGTGCCAGCAGTCCCGACAGGGGCCCATCTGGAAACACCATATATTTT. As protein: CASSPDRGPSGNTIYF.

This clone showed up just once. The chain employs TRBV13 and TRBJ1-3; tentatively, D is TRBD1 (6 bases). The CDR3 consists of 13 residues. Trimming removed 6 bases at V and 1 base at J, with 7 bases between. Per the germline V gene, CDR1 is PRHDT and CDR2 is FYEKMQ (reference sequence). This CDR3 is CASSTGSGNTIYF. Written as DNA, the CDR3 is TGTGCCAGCAGTACAGGGTCTGGAAACACCATATATTTT.

The table lists this clone with many counts. The chain joins TRBV5-5 to TRBJ2-7; maybe TRBD2 (6 bases). CDR1 and CDR2 (germline): SGHKS, YYEKEE (reference sequence). This CDR3 has 16 residues. V was clipped by 4 bases and J by 3 bases, with 20 bases between them. CDR3 sequence (DNA): TGTGCCAGCAGCCTTCAGAGAGGGACTTTTTACTACGAGCAGTACTTC. Translated, it gives CASSLQRGTFYYEQYF.

The rearrangement uses TRBV19 and TRBJ1-4; D remains unclear. The CDR3 has 16 residues. Per germline, CDR1 LNHDA and CDR2 SQIVND (reference sequence). Trimming stripped 9 bases from V and 8 bases from J, with 25 bases between. The CDR3 sequence is CARGCISMRFGEKLFF. In nucleotides, the CDR3 is TGTGCCAGAGGATGTATTTCGATGAGGTTCGGGGAAAAACTGTTTTTT.

The chain joins TRBV7-2 to TRBJ1-6; 9 bases are a match to TRBD1. The CDR3 has 15 amino acids. CDR1 is SGHTA, CDR2 FQGNSA, per germline. The trim removed 2 bases at V and 10 bases at J, leaving 6 bases unmatched. The DNA for the CDR3 is TGTGCCAGCAGCTTATATCGGACAGGGGTCTCACCCCTCCACTTT. Translating gives CASSLYRTGVSPLHF.

This chain connects TRBV7-9 to TRBJ1-1; D not certain. CDR3 length: 15 residues. The V end lost 5 bases, the J end lost 0 bases, and 13 bases lay between the germline ends. Per germline, CDR1 SEHNR and CDR2 FQNEAQ (reference sequence). CDR3: CASSRGLGMNTEAFF. As DNA, the CDR3 is TGTGCCAGCAGCCGAGGGTTGGGGATGAACACTGAAGCTTTCTTT. The entire variable domain, with the rest obtained from reference TRBV7-9 and TRBJ1-1, is as follows: DTGVSQNPRHKITKRGQNVTFRCDPISEHNRLYWYRQTLGQGPEFLTYFQNEAQLEKSRLLSDRFSAERPKGSFSTLEIQRTEQGDSAMYLCASSRGLGMNTEAFFGQGTRLTVV.

V usage is TRBV7-3 and J usage is TRBJ1-1, with 8 bases fitting TRBD1. With V trimmed by 5 bases and J by 5 bases, 4 bases remained unmatched. Per the germline V gene, CDR1 is SGHTA and CDR2 is FQGTGA. There are 13 residues in the CDR3. CDR3 sequence: CASSTTGGTEAFF. The CDR3 nucleotides read TGTGCCAGCAGCACCACAGGGGGGACTGAAGCTTTCTTT.

The chain's CDR3 is CASSRTGYGTDTQYF. In nucleotides, the CDR3 is TGTGCCAGCAGCAGGACAGGGTATGGCACAGATACGCAGTATTTT. The gene calls are TRBV7-2 and TRBJ2-3; TRBD1 agrees at 8 bases. V was pared by 5 bases and J by 1 base, with 5 bases of the junction left unmatched. The CDR3 consists of 15 residues. CDR1 and CDR2 from the germline V gene are SGHTA and FQGNSA.

The chain has TRBV7-3 and TRBJ2-2; maybe TRBD1 (6 bases). Trimming left V 7 bases short and J 1 base short, with 13 bases between. This CDR3 is built from 15 residues. The germline V gene encodes CDR1 SGHTA and CDR2 FQGTGA. The CDR3 nucleotides read TGTGCCAGCAAATCGGAGACAGGGAACACCGGGGAGCTGTTTTTT. It translates to CASKSETGNTGELFF. Supplemented by reference TRBV7-3 and TRBJ2-2, the full variable domain reads GAGVSQTPSNKVTEKGKYVELRCDPISGHTALYWYRQSLGQGPEFLIYFQGTGAADDSGLPNDRFFAVRPEGSVSTLKIQRTERGDSAVYLCASKSETGNTGELFFGEGSRLTVL.

This chain links TRBV19 with TRBJ2-6; tentative D call: TRBD1 (6 bases). Per the germline V gene, CDR1 is LNHDA and CDR2 is SQIVND (reference sequence). The V gene lost 10 bases and the J gene lost 0 bases, with 25 bases spanning the gap. The CDR3 sequence is 19 residues long. CDR3 protein: CATSLPLQGITSGANVLTF. The CDR3 DNA reads TGTGCCACCTCCCTACCCCTACAGGGAATCACCTCTGGGGCCAACGTCCTGACTTTC. Supplemented by reference TRBV19 and TRBJ2-6, the full variable domain reads DGGITQSPKYLFRKEGQNVTLSCEQNLNHDAMYWYRQDPGQGLRLIYYSQIVNDFQKGDIAEGYSVSREKKESFPLTVTSAQKNPTAFYLCATSLPLQGITSGANVLTFGAGSRLTVL.

This rearrangement joins TRBV9 to TRBJ1-1; TRBD1 might be the D (6 bases). V was trimmed by 4 bases and J by 1 base, leaving 14 bases between them. CDR1 is SGDLS, CDR2 YYNGEE, per germline. The CDR3 contains 15 residues. This CDR3 reads CASSPRDTTNTEAFF. The CDR3 nucleotides read TGTGCCAGCAGCCCCCGGGACACCACGAACACTGAAGCTTTCTTT.

The CDR3 sequence is CSVDRQGKNYGYTF. In DNA form, the CDR3 reads TGCAGCGTTGACCGACAGGGGAAGAACTATGGCTACACCTTC. The V gene is TRBV29-1, the J gene TRBJ1-2, with 8 bases matching TRBD1. The CDR3 has 14 amino acids. The germline V gene encodes CDR1 SQVTM and CDR2 ANQGSEA. V gave up 3 bases and J gave up 2 bases; unmatched junction bases: 5.

J is TRBJ1-1 and V is TRBV6-6; weak D call: TRBD1 (6 bases). V shed 6 bases and J shed 1 base, with 12 bases lying between them. The CDR3 is 14 residues long. Looked up from germline, CDR1 is MNHNY and CDR2 is SVGAGI (reference sequence). CDR3 region: CASSQTGRNTEAFF. The CDR3 DNA follows: TGTGCCAGCAGCCAGACAGGACGGAACACTGAAGCTTTCTTT.

The chain couples TRBV15 to TRBJ2-3; 8 nucleotides agree with TRBD2. The V gene end was trimmed by 5 bases and the J gene end by 1 base; junction bases not matched to a gene: 11. The CDR3 loop spans 17 amino acids. From germline, CDR1 is LNHNV and CDR2 YYDKDF (reference sequence). CDR3 DNA: TGTGCCACCAGCTTCCGGGGGGGCAGGTCGGGCACAGATACGCAGTATTTT. Translated: CATSFRGGRSGTDTQYF.

This chain connects TRBV7-9 to TRBJ1-2; no definite D call. Per germline, CDR1 SEHNR and CDR2 FQNEAQ (reference sequence). The V end was cut by 1 base, the J end by 3 bases, with 6 bases between. CDR3 length equals 13 residues. This CDR3 reads CASSLEQDYGYTF. DNA of the CDR3: TGTGCCAGCAGCTTAGAACAAGACTATGGCTACACCTTC.

The rearrangement uses TRBV10-2 and TRBJ2-1; 7 nucleotides agree with TRBD2. Germline trimming cut 7 bases from V and 0 bases from J; bases unmatched to any gene: 3. Germline CDR1 WSHSY, CDR2 SAAADI. The CDR3 contains 14 residues. CDR3: CASNGGGSYNEQFF. Here the CDR3 DNA reads TGCGCCAGCAACGGCGGGGGCTCCTACAATGAGCAGTTCTTC.

This chain connects TRBV7-9 to TRBJ1-2; no definite D call. V was shortened by 1 base and J by 7 bases, with 22 bases between the two germline ends. The CDR3 has 17 residues. Germline assignment: CDR1 SEHNR and CDR2 FQNEAQ (reference sequence). The DNA for the CDR3 is TGTGCCAGCAGCTTAGTTGTCTCGGCAGGTGGCCGGGGTGGCTACACCTTC. Protein: CASSLVVSAGGRGGYTF.

The chain employs TRBV3-1 (or the pseudogene TRBV3-2) and TRBJ1-3; 8 bases match TRBD1. This CDR3 is 20 amino acids long. CDR1 and CDR2 from the germline V gene are LGHDT and YNNKEL (reference sequence). Trimming removed 0 bases from V and 0 bases from J; junction bases left unmatched: 13. The CDR3 coding sequence is TGTGCCAGCAGCCAAGAAGTGCCGGGCAGGGGGCGACTCTCTGGAAACACCATATATTTT. Its translation is CASSQEVPGRGRLSGNTIYF.

This clone has a single count. J is TRBJ1-4 and V is TRBV7-8, with D possibly being TRBD1 (6 bases). Trimming removed 5 bases at V and 8 bases at J, with 18 bases between. CDR1 is SGHVS, CDR2 FQNEAQ, per germline. CDR3 size: 15 residues. CDR3 protein: CASSPMGGAEEKLFF. The CDR3 DNA is TGTGCCAGCAGCCCGATGGGGGGGGCCGAGGAAAAACTGTTTTTT.

CDR3 sequence (DNA): TGTGCCAGCAGGGGGCGGGGGCGCAAAGAGAGCTATCGGTTTTACGAGCAGTACTTC. This sequence encodes CASRGRGRKESYRFYEQYF. The genes are TRBV27 and TRBJ2-7; perhaps TRBD2 as D (7 bases). The germline gives CDR1 MNHEY, CDR2 SMNVEV (reference sequence). The CDR3 has 19 residues. Trimming removed 6 bases at V and 4 bases at J, with 31 bases between.

The chain joins TRBV28 to TRBJ1-4; the D gene is possibly TRBD1 (5 bases). The CDR3 runs to 14 residues. Deletions cut 2 bases from V and 8 bases from J, with 12 bases between. The germline V gene has CDR1 MDHEN and CDR2 SYDVKM. The CDR3 nucleotides are TGTGCCAGCAGTTTAAGCCAGGGAGGGGAAAAACTGTTTTTT. This sequence encodes CASSLSQGGEKLFF.

This chain uses TRBV6-6 with TRBJ1-2, with D possibly being TRBD1 (6 bases). This CDR3 comprises 16 residues. Germline-derived CDR1 and CDR2 are MNHNY and SVGAGI (reference sequence). V was trimmed by 7 bases and J by 0 bases, leaving 18 bases between them. CDR3 sequence reads: CASTPDRPLANYGYTF. The CDR3 nucleotides are TGTGCCAGCACCCCCGACAGGCCGTTAGCTAACTATGGCTACACCTTC.

V usage is TRBV6-5 and J usage is TRBJ1-1, with 7 bases matching TRBD1. The J segment lost 4 bases and the V segment lost 5 bases, leaving 7 bases of the junction unmatched. Germline CDR1 reads MNHEY; CDR2 reads SVGAGI. The CDR3 consists of 14 residues. This chain's CDR3 is CASSRGRRGTEAFF. In DNA, the CDR3 is TGTGCCAGCAGTAGGGGGCGTCGGGGCACTGAAGCTTTCTTT.